The T cell receptor (beta chain) described here comes from a study of blood T cell repertoires in COVID-19. About the study: Samples taken during acute and convalescent COVID-19 were collected in the United States, Italy and Spain.

Followed over time, Seattle patients had been enrolled while infection was active. The method was immunoSEQ multiplex PCR; TCRdb's version includes in-frame clones alone and lacks a portion of them. The profile shows more than 350,000 clones, over 75% of them singletons. The TCR originated in a woman aged 30 to 39 with COVID-19, enrolled during active disease. The sample taken for sequencing was peripheral blood.

As DNA, the CDR3 is TGCGCCAGCAGGGGACCGGGAGCCCACACCGGGGAGCTGTTTTTT. Residues: CASRGPGAHTGELFF. This chain connects TRBV4-1 to TRBJ2-2; tentative D call: TRBD2 (6 bases). The germline V gene encodes CDR1 MGHRA and CDR2 YSYEKL. The CDR3 covers 15 residues. Trimming shortened V by 6 bases and J by 3 bases, and 14 bases separated the two germline ends.